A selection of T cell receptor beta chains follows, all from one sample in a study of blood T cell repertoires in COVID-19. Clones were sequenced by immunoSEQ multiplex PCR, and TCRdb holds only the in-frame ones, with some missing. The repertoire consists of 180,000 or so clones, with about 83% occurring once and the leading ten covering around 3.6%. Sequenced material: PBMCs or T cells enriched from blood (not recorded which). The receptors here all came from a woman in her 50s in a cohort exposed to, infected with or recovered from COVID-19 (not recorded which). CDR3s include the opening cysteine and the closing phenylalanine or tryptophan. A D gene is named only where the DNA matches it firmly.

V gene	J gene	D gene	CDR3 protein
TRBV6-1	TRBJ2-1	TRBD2	CASSEAGGFLYEQFF
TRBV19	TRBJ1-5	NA	CASRISRQAGVYSNQPQHF
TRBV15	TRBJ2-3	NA	CATTDREHTDTQYF
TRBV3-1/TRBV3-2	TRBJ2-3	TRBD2	CASSPAFQRGGRGTDTQYF
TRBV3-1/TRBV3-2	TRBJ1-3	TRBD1	CASSPRRGAGNTIYF
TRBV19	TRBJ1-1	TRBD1	CASSSRTGGNTEAFF
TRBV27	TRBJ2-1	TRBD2	CASSLEGGSSYNEQFF
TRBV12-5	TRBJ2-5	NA	CASGQGSQETQYF
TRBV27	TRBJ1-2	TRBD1	CASSSHRDRGRRGGYTF
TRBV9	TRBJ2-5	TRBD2	CASSVDSSGEETQYF
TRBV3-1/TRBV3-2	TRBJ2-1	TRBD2	CATERDSLSGGGNEQFF
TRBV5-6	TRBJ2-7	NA	CASSLGAQLAYEQYF
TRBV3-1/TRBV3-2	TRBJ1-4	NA	CASSQGKTGLLFF
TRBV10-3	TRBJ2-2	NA	CAITQRENTGELFF
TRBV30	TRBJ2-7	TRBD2	CAWSVRGAPREQYF
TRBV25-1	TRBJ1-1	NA	CASSEEGRRNTEAFF
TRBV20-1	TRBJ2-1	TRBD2	CSASHSGATYNEQFF
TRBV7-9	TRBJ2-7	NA	CASSSPRAGTSYEQYF
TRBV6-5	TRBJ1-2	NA	CASSVGRVDGYTF
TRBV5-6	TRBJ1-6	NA	CASSFHDLDNSPLHF
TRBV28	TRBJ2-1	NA	CASSPSIGQRNYNEQFF
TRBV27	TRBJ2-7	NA	CASSLSRGGEQYF
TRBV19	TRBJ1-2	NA	CASSIRLEAGNGYTF
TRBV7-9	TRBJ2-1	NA	CASKPNTAGEQFF
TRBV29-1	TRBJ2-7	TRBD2	CSVVRGSREQYF
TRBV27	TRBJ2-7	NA	CAISYSYEQYF
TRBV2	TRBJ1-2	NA	CASSEIQSGGGYTF
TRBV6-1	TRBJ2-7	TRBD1	CASSEIRTGGGEQYF
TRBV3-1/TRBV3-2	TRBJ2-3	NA	CASSPLEDTQYF
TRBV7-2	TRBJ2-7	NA	CASSSLPYEQYF
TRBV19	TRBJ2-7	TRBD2	CASSTSSGSYEQYF
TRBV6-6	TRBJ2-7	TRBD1	CASRPTGILREQYF
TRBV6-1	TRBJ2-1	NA	CASSEAGGSLGEQFF
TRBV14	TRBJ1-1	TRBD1	CASSQPPGQGANTEAFF
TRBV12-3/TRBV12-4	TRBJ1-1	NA	CASLDSLNTEAFF
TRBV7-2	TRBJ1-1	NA	CASSLEAGEAFF
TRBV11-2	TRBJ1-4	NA	CASSLDGEGKLFF
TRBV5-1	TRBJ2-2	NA	CASREGIITGELFF
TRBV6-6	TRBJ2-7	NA	CASRPHDAGVRYEQYF
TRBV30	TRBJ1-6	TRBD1	CAWSPNGQGSSPLHF
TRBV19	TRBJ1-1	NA	CATLRRGSITEAFF
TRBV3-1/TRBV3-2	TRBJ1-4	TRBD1	CASSLTGPTNEKLFF
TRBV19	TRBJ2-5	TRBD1	CASRNTGTGQETQYF
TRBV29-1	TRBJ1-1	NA	CSSWGGGMNTEAFF
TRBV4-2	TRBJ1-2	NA	CASSPNYRETFYGYTF
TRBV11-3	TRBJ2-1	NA	CASSALTGENEQFF
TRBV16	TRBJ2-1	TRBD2	CASSQFIAGGPNEQFF
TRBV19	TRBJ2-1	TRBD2	CASTRSGAGGDYNEQFF
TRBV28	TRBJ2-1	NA	CASKRAWYNEQFF
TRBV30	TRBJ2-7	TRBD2	CAWSPGLAGRAYEQYF